This entry concerns a single T cell receptor beta chain. This entry comes from a study of blood T cell repertoires in COVID-19. With 5 bases clipped from V and 5 bases from J, the junction kept 3 bases outside the gene matches. Germline V CDR1 and CDR2: SGHAT, FQNNGV. This CDR3 is built from 13 residues. Repertoires were generated with immunoSEQ multiplex PCR, while TCRdb's copy carries only in-frame clones and drops some. The data contain approximately 270,000 clones, roughly 89% of them singletons. Enrollees, 18 to 89 years old, lived in approximately 24 US areas. The origin of this receptor is a woman aged 60-75 years who had recovered from COVID-19. The V and J genes are TRBV11-2 and TRBJ1-5; 7 bases agree with TRBD1. Sequenced material: PBMCs or T cells enriched from blood (not recorded which). CDR3 protein: CASSRGQDQPQHF. CDR3 coding DNA: TGTGCCAGCAGCCGAGGACAGGATCAGCCCCAGCATTTT.